Shown below are 15 T cell receptor beta chains from a single sample sequenced in a study of identical twins. TCRdb called the 5' RACE reads again in MiXCR, with one record for every CDR3 protein. The sample holds 400,000 to 550,000 distinct CDR3 sequences, 20% to 25% seen once. This sample also belongs to another study, concerning T cells expressing NK-cell markers.

Sequencing was carried out using CD4+ T cells sorted from blood. These TCRs come from a woman younger than 30 in good health.

The chain couples TRBV12-3 or TRBV12-4 to TRBJ2-1; 9 nucleotides line up with TRBD1. Germline trimming cut 7 bases from V and 7 bases from J; bases unmatched to any gene: 8. The CDR3 has 14 amino acids. The CDR3 loop reads CASTPGQGRNEQFF. CDR3 sequence (DNA): TGTGCCAGCACCCCTGGACAGGGGAGGAATGAGCAGTTCTTC.

The rearrangement links TRBV20-1 to TRBJ2-2; weak D call: TRBD1 (6 bases). CDR3 length: 13 residues. In germline, CDR1 is DFQATT, CDR2 SNEGSKA (reference sequence). V lost 3 bases to trimming and J lost 7 bases, with 12 bases between them. The DNA of the CDR3 is TGCAGTGCTAGCCGGGACAACGGCGGGGAGCTGTTTTTT. It codes for CSASRDNGGELFF.

The V and J genes are TRBV6-1 and TRBJ1-2, with a tentative D call TRBD1 (6 bases). V was trimmed by 4 bases and J by 0 bases, leaving 15 bases between them. The CDR3 runs 16 residues. Germline V CDR1 and CDR2: MNHNS, SASEGT. Here the CDR3 DNA reads TGTGCCAGCAGTGGGGAGGGGGGTTTCCCTAACTATGGCTACACCTTC. Its translation: CASSGEGGFPNYGYTF.

This clonotype was observed a handful of times. The V and J genes are TRBV4-3 and TRBJ2-3; 9 bases fit TRBD2. Germline assignment: CDR1 LGHNA and CDR2 YSLEER. J was trimmed by 5 bases and V by 2 bases; bases with no gene match: 8. There are 16 residues in the CDR3. CDR3 amino acids: CASSQSPAGGKDTQYF. In DNA form, the CDR3 reads TGCGCCAGCAGCCAAAGTCCGGCGGGAGGGAAAGATACGCAGTATTTT.

J is TRBJ2-7 and V is TRBV7-8, with D perhaps TRBD1 or TRBD2 (6 bases each). The V end was cut by 6 bases, the J end by 5 bases, with 14 bases between. Germline lookup yields CDR1 SGHVS and CDR2 FQNEAQ. This CDR3 has 13 residues. The CDR3 loop reads CASRLSGANEQYF. In DNA form, the CDR3 reads TGTGCCAGCAGATTATCGGGGGCGAACGAGCAGTACTTC.

V usage is TRBV29-1 and J usage is TRBJ2-6; 11 bases are shared with TRBD1. The length of the CDR3 is 19 residues. With V trimmed by 6 bases and J by 0 bases, 13 bases remained unmatched. CDR1 and CDR2 (germline): SQVTM, ANQGSEA. CDR3 residues: CSVSLTWDRGSSGANVLTF. CDR3 in DNA: TGCAGCGTATCCTTAACATGGGACAGGGGGTCCTCTGGGGCCAACGTCCTGACTTTC.

CDR3 residues: CASRKQGNTEAFF. CDR3 DNA sequence: TGTGCCAGCAGGAAACAGGGTAACACTGAAGCTTTCTTT. This chain joins TRBV12-3 or TRBV12-4 and TRBJ1-1; D perhaps matches TRBD1 (6 bases). The V end was cut by 6 bases, the J end by 2 bases, with 10 bases between. This CDR3 contains 13 residues.

In this sample, this clonotype turned up a few times. J is TRBJ2-3 and V is TRBV11-1; maybe TRBD2 (7 bases). The ends were cut back, 1 base at V and 4 bases at J, with 21 bases in the middle. Germline assignment: CDR1 SGHAT and CDR2 FQDESV (reference sequence). The CDR3 has 18 residues. The CDR3 region is CASSLDIRRGGRPDTQYF. The CDR3 bases are TGTGCCAGCAGCTTAGATATAAGGAGGGGGGGCCGTCCAGATACGCAGTATTTT.

V and J are TRBV9 and TRBJ2-7, with 8 bases that match TRBD2. With V trimmed by 0 bases and J by 5 bases, 7 bases remained unmatched. Per germline, CDR1 SGDLS and CDR2 YYNGEE. CDR3 size: 15 residues. CDR3 sequence: CASSVGSGGPNEQYF. The DNA of the CDR3 is TGTGCCAGCAGCGTAGGGTCGGGAGGGCCTAACGAGCAGTACTTC.

This sequence joins TRBV29-1 and TRBJ2-3; D unclear. Germline CDR1 reads SQVTM; CDR2 reads ANQGSEA. The length of the CDR3 is 15 residues. The ends were cut back, 3 bases at V and 0 bases at J, with 13 bases in the middle. The CDR3 reads CSVELVAPSTDTQYF. The CDR3 coding sequence is TGCAGCGTTGAGTTGGTAGCCCCTAGCACAGATACGCAGTATTTT.

This clonotype was counted only a few times. The gene calls are TRBV5-1 and TRBJ2-7; D unclear. Germline CDR1 reads SGHRS; CDR2 reads YFSETQ. The CDR3 is 14 residues long. V was pared by 7 bases and J by 10 bases, with 24 bases between. CDR3 coding DNA: TGCGCCAGCTCAGAGATTGCCGGAAGGCGCGAACAGTACTTC. Its protein is CASSEIAGRREQYF.

CDR3 sequence reads: CASTRSAGEQYF. In DNA, the CDR3 is TGTGCCAGCACCCGTTCGGCGGGGGAGCAGTACTTC. This chain joins TRBV6-2 or TRBV6-3 and TRBJ2-7; TRBD2 is a possible D gene (6 bases). Germline CDR1 and CDR2: MNHEY and SVGEGT. This CDR3 has 12 residues. The ends were cut back, 7 bases at V and 7 bases at J, with 14 bases in the middle.

This clonotype was recorded a few times. V gene TRBV7-2 combines with J gene TRBJ2-1; 8 bases line up with TRBD1. There are 17 residues in the CDR3. The germline gives CDR1 SGHTA, CDR2 FQGNSA. J gave up 1 base and V 2 bases, and 7 bases lay outside the gene matches. CDR3 sequence (DNA): TGTGCCAGCAGCTTAAACTTTGGACAGGGATCCTACAATGAGCAGTTCTTC. Encoded protein: CASSLNFGQGSYNEQFF.

This chain uses TRBV10-3 with TRBJ2-3; D assignment may be TRBD1 or TRBD2 (5 bases each). Trimming took 6 bases from V and 2 from J, leaving 18 bases between them. The CDR3 totals 16 residues. Germline V gene sequence: CDR1 ENHRY, CDR2 SYGVKD. CDR3 protein: CAIRGTSAQVTDTQYF. The DNA of the CDR3 is TGTGCCATCAGAGGGACCTCCGCCCAAGTCACAGATACGCAGTATTTT.

The rearrangement links TRBV18 to TRBJ1-2; possibly TRBD1 for D (6 bases). CDR1 KGHSH and CDR2 LQKENI come from the germline V gene. Trimming left V 5 bases short and J 4 bases short, with 17 bases between. The CDR3 is 15 amino acids. CDR3 in amino acids: CASSISRDIFYGYTF. The CDR3, as DNA: TGTGCCAGCTCAATAAGCCGGGACATATTCTATGGCTACACCTTC.